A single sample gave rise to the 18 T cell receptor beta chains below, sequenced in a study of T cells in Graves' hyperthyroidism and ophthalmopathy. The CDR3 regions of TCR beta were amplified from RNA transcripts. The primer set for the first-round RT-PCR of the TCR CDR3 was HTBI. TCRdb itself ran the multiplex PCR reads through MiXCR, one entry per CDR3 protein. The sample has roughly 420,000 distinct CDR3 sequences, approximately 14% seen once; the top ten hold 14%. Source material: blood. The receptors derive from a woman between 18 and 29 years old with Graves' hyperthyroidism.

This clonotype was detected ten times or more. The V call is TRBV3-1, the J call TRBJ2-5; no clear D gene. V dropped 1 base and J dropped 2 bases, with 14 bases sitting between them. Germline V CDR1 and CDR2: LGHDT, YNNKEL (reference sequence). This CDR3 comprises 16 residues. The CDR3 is CASSQVGSESQETQYF. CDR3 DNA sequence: TGTGCCAGCAGCCAAGTGGGCAGCGAGAGTCAAGAGACCCAGTACTTC.

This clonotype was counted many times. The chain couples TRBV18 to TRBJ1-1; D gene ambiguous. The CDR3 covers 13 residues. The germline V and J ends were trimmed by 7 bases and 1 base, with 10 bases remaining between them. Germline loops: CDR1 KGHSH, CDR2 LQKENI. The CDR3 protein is CASFHGRNTEAFF. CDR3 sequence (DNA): TGTGCCAGCTTCCACGGCAGGAACACTGAAGCTTTCTTT. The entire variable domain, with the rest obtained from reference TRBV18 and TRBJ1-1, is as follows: NAGVMQNPRHLVRRRGQEARLRCSPMKGHSHVYWYRQLPEEGLKFMVYLQKENIIDESGMPKERFSAEFPKEGPSILRIQQVVRGDSAAYFCASFHGRNTEAFFGQGTRLTVV.

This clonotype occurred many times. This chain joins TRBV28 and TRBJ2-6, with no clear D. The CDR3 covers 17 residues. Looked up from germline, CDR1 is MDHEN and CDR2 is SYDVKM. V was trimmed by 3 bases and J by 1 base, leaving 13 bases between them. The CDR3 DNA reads TGTGCCAGCAGTTTTCCCCAAAGTCGTTCTGGGGCCAACGTCCTGACTTTC. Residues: CASSFPQSRSGANVLTF. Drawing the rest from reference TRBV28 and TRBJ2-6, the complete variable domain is DVKVTQSSRYLVKRTGEKVFLECVQDMDHENMFWYRQDPGLGLRLIYFSYDVKMKEKGDIPEGYSVSREKKERFSLILESASTNQTSMYLCASSFPQSRSGANVLTFGAGSRLTVL.

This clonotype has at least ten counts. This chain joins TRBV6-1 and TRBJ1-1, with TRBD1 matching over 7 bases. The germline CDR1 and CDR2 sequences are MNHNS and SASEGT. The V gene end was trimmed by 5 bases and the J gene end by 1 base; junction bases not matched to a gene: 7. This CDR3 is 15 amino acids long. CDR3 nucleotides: TGTGCCAGCAGTCCCTTTGGGACAGCGAACACTGAAGCTTTCTTT. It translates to CASSPFGTANTEAFF.

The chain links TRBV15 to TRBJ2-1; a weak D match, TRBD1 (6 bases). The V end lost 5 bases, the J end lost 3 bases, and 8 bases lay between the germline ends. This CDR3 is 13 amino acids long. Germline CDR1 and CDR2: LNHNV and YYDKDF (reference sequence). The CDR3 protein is CATSQGYYNEQFF. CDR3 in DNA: TGTGCCACCAGCCAGGGGTACTACAATGAGCAGTTCTTC.

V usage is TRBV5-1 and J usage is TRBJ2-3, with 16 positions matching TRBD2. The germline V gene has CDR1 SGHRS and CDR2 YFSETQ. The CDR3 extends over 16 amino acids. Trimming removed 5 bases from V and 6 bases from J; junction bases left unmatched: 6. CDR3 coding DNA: TGCGCCAGCAGTATCGGGACTAGCGGGGGGGCCGATACGCAGTATTTT. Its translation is CASSIGTSGGADTQYF.

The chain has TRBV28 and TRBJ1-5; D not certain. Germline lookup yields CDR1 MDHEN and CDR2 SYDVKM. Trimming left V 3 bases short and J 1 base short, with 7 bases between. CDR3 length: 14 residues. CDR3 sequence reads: CASSFAQSNQPQHF. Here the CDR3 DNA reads TGTGCCAGCAGTTTCGCACAGAGCAATCAGCCCCAGCATTTT.

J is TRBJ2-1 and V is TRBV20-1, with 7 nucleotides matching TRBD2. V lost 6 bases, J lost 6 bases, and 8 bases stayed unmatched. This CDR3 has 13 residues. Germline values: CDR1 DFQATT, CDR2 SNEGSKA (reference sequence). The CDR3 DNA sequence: TGCAGTGCCCGGACTAGTTTTGCCAATGAGCAGTTCTTC. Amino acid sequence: CSARTSFANEQFF.

Here the CDR3 reads CASSLDGSHTGELFF. CDR3 DNA sequence: TGTGCCAGCAGCTTGGACGGCAGCCACACCGGGGAGCTGTTTTTT. The chain has TRBV6-1 and TRBJ2-2; D call uncertain. Germline CDR1 and CDR2: MNHNS and SASEGT. V lost 6 bases to trimming and J lost 3 bases, with 14 bases between them. This CDR3 is 15 amino acids long.

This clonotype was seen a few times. The CDR3 protein is CASTVTATNTIYF. As DNA, the CDR3 is TGTGCCAGCACCGTTACGGCGACGAACACCATATATTTT. V is TRBV28 and J is TRBJ1-3; unclear D gene. V lost 7 bases and J lost 7, with 14 bases in between. CDR3 size: 13 residues. Germline assignment: CDR1 MDHEN and CDR2 SYDVKM.

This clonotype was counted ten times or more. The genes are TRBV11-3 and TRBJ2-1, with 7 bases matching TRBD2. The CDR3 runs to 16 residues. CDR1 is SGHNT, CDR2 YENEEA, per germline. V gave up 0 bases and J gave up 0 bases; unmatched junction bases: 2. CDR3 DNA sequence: TGTGCCAGCAGCTTAGAGGGCGGGAGCTCCTACAATGAGCAGTTCTTC. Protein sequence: CASSLEGGSSYNEQFF. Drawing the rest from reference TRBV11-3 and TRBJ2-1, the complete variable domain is EAGVVQSPRYKIIEKKQPVAFWCNPISGHNTLYWYLQNLGQGPELLIRYENEEAVDDSQLPKDRFSAERLKGVDSTLKIQPAELGDSAVYLCASSLEGGSSYNEQFFGPGTRLTVL.

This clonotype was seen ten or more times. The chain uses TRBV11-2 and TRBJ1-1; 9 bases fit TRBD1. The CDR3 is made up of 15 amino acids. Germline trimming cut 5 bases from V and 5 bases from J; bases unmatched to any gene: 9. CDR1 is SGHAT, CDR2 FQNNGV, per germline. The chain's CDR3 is CASSLTTGGSTEAFF. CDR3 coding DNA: TGTGCCAGCAGCCTAACAACAGGGGGCTCGACTGAAGCTTTCTTT.

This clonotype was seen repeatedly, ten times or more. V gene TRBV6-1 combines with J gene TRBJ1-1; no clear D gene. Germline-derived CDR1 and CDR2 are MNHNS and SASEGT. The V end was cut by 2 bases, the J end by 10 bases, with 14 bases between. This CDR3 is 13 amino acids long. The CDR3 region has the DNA TGTGCCAGCAGTGAAAGTGGTCGGAATATAGCTTTCTTT. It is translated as CASSESGRNIAFF.

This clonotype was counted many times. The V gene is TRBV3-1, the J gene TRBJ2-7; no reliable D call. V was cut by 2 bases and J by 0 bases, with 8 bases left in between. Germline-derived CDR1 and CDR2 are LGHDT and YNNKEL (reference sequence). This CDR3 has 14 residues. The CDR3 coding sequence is TGTGCCAGCAGCCAACGGGTTAGCTCCTACGAGCAGTACTTC. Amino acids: CASSQRVSSYEQYF.

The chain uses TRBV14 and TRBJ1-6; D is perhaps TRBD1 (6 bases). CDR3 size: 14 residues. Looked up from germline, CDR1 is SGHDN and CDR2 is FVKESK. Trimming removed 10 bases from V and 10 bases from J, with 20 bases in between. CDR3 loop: CATQRGAVGSPLHF. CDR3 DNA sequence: TGTGCCACCCAGAGGGGGGCAGTTGGATCACCCCTCCACTTT.

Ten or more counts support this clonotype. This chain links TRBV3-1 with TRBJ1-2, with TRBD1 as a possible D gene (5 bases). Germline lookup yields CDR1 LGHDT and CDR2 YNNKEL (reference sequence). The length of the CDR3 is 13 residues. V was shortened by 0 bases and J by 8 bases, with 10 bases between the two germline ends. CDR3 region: CASSQDAGNGYTF. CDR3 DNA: TGTGCCAGCAGCCAAGATGCAGGGAACGGCTACACCTTC.

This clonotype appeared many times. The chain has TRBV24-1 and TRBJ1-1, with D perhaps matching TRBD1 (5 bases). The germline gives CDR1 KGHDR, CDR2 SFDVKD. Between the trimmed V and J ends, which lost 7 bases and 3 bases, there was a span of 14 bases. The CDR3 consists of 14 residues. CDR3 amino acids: CATRGRYGDTEAFF. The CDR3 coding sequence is TGTGCCACCAGGGGACGATACGGGGACACTGAAGCTTTCTTT.

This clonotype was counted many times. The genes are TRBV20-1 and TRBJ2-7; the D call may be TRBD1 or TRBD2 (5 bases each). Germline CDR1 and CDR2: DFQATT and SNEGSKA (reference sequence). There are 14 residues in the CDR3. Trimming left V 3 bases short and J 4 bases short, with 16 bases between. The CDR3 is CSARAFGREYEQYF. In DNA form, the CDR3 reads TGCAGTGCTAGGGCCTTTGGCAGGGAGTACGAGCAGTACTTC.